This is a list of T cell receptor beta chains from one sample in a study of T cells in Graves' hyperthyroidism and ophthalmopathy. TCRdb independently ran MiXCR on the multiplex PCR reads; one entry per CDR3 protein. The table lists over 400,000 distinct CDR3 sequences, 22% of them singletons. Sequenced input: blood. The receptor set was obtained from a woman between 65 and 79 years old with Graves' ophthalmopathy. Both conserved end residues are part of each CDR3. The D gene is left open where the match is weak. Clone size appears in some rows only: once, few, many, or a class for an expanded clone.

D: NA; V: TRBV29-1; J: TRBJ1-5; size: NA; CDR3: CSVRGEQPQHF; DNA: TGCAGCGTTCGGGGGGAACAGCCCCAGCATTTT
D: NA; V: TRBV25-1; J: TRBJ1-1; size: many; CDR3: CASSGRGSNTEAFF; DNA: TGTGCCAGCAGTGGTCGGGGATCGAACACTGAAGCTTTCTTT
D: NA; V: TRBV6-5; J: TRBJ1-1; size: NA; CDR3: CASSYSPSTTEAFF; DNA: TGTGCCAGCAGTTACAGTCCGTCCACCACTGAAGCTTTCTTT
D: NA; V: TRBV12-3/TRBV12-4; J: TRBJ1-2; size: few; CDR3: CASSYAENYGYTF; DNA: TGTGCCAGCAGTTACGCAGAGAACTATGGCTACACCTTC
D: TRBD1; V: TRBV19; J: TRBJ1-2; size: NA; CDR3: CASSSDRGTNYGYTF; DNA: TGTGCCAGTAGTTCGGACAGGGGGACTAACTATGGCTACACCTTC
D: NA; V: TRBV2; J: TRBJ1-1; size: many; CDR3: CASSYDSLNTEAFF; DNA: TGTGCCAGCAGTTACGACAGCCTGAACACTGAAGCTTTCTTT
D: NA; V: TRBV20-1; J: TRBJ1-5; size: NA; CDR3: CSARVSGGWSNQPQHF; DNA: TGCAGTGCTAGAGTCTCGGGGGGCTGGAGCAATCAGCCCCAGCATTTT
D: NA; V: TRBV15; J: TRBJ2-6; size: few; CDR3: CATSRDRRAGANVLTF; DNA: TGTGCCACCAGCAGAGATCGCAGGGCTGGGGCCAACGTCCTGACTTTC
D: NA; V: TRBV28; J: TRBJ1-4; size: NA; CDR3: CASRAGFNEKLFF; DNA: TGTGCCAGCAGGGCGGGGTTCAATGAAAAACTGTTTTTT
D: TRBD1; V: TRBV28; J: TRBJ2-5; size: many; CDR3: CASSRNGQGWWETQYF; DNA: TGTGCCAGCAGTCGAAATGGACAGGGATGGTGGGAGACCCAGTACTTC
D: NA; V: TRBV6-2/TRBV6-3; J: TRBJ2-3; size: NA; CDR3: CASSYSTGVGSADTQYF; DNA: TGTGCCAGCAGTTACTCGACGGGGGTCGGGTCCGCAGATACGCAGTATTTT
D: TRBD2; V: TRBV7-8; J: TRBJ2-1; size: NA; CDR3: CASIPQGGLAGGPRREQFF; DNA: TGTGCCAGCATTCCCCAAGGAGGACTAGCGGGAGGGCCAAGAAGGGAGCAGTTCTTC
D: NA; V: TRBV12-3/TRBV12-4; J: TRBJ1-5; size: many; CDR3: CASSLSVNQPQHF; DNA: TGTGCCAGCAGTTTATCCGTTAATCAGCCCCAGCATTTT
D: NA; V: TRBV2; J: TRBJ1-1; size: many; CDR3: CASNQGQLNTEAFF; DNA: TGTGCCAGCAATCAAGGACAATTGAACACTGAAGCTTTCTTT
D: NA; V: TRBV6-5; J: TRBJ1-1; size: NA; CDR3: CASSYRAQDTEAFF; DNA: TGTGCCAGCAGTTACAGGGCCCAGGACACTGAAGCTTTCTTT
D: TRBD1; V: TRBV7-2; J: TRBJ2-5; size: NA; CDR3: CASSYRLGQGQETQYF; DNA: TGTGCCAGCAGCTACCGTCTTGGACAGGGGCAAGAGACCCAGTACTTC
D: NA; V: TRBV12-3/TRBV12-4; J: TRBJ2-5; size: many; CDR3: CASSLGGLAQETQYF; DNA: TGTGCCAGCAGTTTGGGGGGTTTAGCGCAAGAGACCCAGTACTTC
D: NA; V: TRBV20-1; J: TRBJ1-3; size: NA; CDR3: CSAREGGSGNTIYF; DNA: TGCAGTGCTAGAGAGGGGGGCTCTGGAAACACCATATATTTT
D: NA; V: TRBV6-2/TRBV6-3; J: TRBJ2-7; size: NA; CDR3: CASSYSSSLPYEQYF; DNA: TGTGCCAGCAGTTACTCCTCCAGCCTACCCTACGAGCAGTACTTC
D: NA; V: TRBV2; J: TRBJ1-5; size: many; CDR3: CASSEESSNQPQHF; DNA: TGTGCCAGCAGTGAAGAGAGTAGCAATCAGCCCCAGCATTTT
D: TRBD1; V: TRBV10-3; J: TRBJ1-2; size: few; CDR3: CAISPGQGAEGYTF; DNA: TGTGCCATCAGTCCGGGACAGGGGGCAGAGGGCTACACCTTC
D: TRBD1; V: TRBV12-3/TRBV12-4; J: TRBJ1-5; size: many; CDR3: CASSTGTGGNQPQHF; DNA: TGTGCCAGCAGTACCGGGACAGGGGGCAATCAGCCCCAGCATTTT
D: NA; V: TRBV6-1; J: TRBJ1-6; size: NA; CDR3: CASSVRAGNSPLHF; DNA: TGTGCCAGCAGTGTCAGGGCGGGAAATTCACCCCTCCACTTT
D: TRBD2; V: TRBV7-9; J: TRBJ2-1; size: NA; CDR3: CASSSILAGGPDEQFF; DNA: TGTGCCAGCAGCTCCATTCTAGCGGGAGGGCCGGATGAGCAGTTCTTC
D: TRBD1; V: TRBV11-2; J: TRBJ1-4; size: NA; CDR3: CAGSPRSGQGADEKLFF; DNA: TGTGCCGGCAGCCCTAGATCGGGACAGGGGGCGGATGAAAAACTGTTTTTT
D: TRBD2; V: TRBV2; J: TRBJ2-3; size: many; CDR3: CASSESAGGIQTDTQYF; DNA: TGTGCCAGCAGTGAATCAGCGGGAGGTATTCAGACAGATACGCAGTATTTT
D: NA; V: TRBV20-1; J: TRBJ2-3; size: NA; CDR3: CSARTAGSTDTQYF; DNA: TGCAGTGCTAGAACGGCGGGAAGCACAGATACGCAGTATTTT
D: NA; V: TRBV30; J: TRBJ2-7; size: few; CDR3: CAWSKGVPLYEQYF; DNA: TGTGCCTGGAGTAAAGGTGTCCCGCTCTACGAGCAGTACTTC
D: NA; V: TRBV27; J: TRBJ2-5; size: NA; CDR3: CASTHGETQYF; DNA: TGTGCCAGCACCCACGGAGAGACCCAGTACTTC
D: NA; V: TRBV6-1; J: TRBJ1-5; size: NA; CDR3: CASAGSDQPQHF; DNA: TGTGCCAGCGCGGGGAGCGATCAGCCCCAGCATTTT
D: NA; V: TRBV4-1; J: TRBJ2-7; size: few; CDR3: CASSRRSSYEQYF; DNA: TGCGCCAGCAGCCGTCGGTCCTCCTACGAGCAGTACTTC
D: NA; V: TRBV6-1; J: TRBJ2-2; size: few; CDR3: CASSPHGSWTGELFF; DNA: TGTGCCAGCAGCCCACACGGCAGTTGGACCGGGGAGCTGTTTTTT
D: NA; V: TRBV2; J: TRBJ2-5; size: many; CDR3: CASTLGLGETQYF; DNA: TGTGCCAGCACCTTGGGACTTGGAGAGACCCAGTACTTC
D: NA; V: TRBV7-9; J: TRBJ2-2; size: NA; CDR3: CASSFRGWGENTGELFF; DNA: TGTGCCAGCAGCTTCAGGGGGTGGGGGGAGAACACCGGGGAGCTGTTTTTT
D: TRBD1; V: TRBV7-9; J: TRBJ1-4; size: few; CDR3: CASSSPGQGATNEKLFF; DNA: TGTGCCAGCAGCTCCCCGGGACAGGGGGCAACTAATGAAAAACTGTTTTTT
D: NA; V: TRBV2; J: TRBJ1-1; size: many; CDR3: CASSRGTNTEAFF; DNA: TGTGCCAGCAGTCGGGGAACGAACACTGAAGCTTTCTTT
D: TRBD2; V: TRBV20-1; J: TRBJ2-5; size: NA; CDR3: CSARDHRASGRETQYF; DNA: TGCAGTGCTAGAGACCATCGGGCTAGCGGGCGGGAGACCCAGTACTTC
D: NA; V: TRBV28; J: TRBJ2-1; size: NA; CDR3: CARGGDYNEQFF; DNA: TGTGCCAGAGGCGGGGATTACAATGAGCAGTTCTTC
D: NA; V: TRBV5-1; J: TRBJ2-1; size: few; CDR3: CASSLRADGNEQFF; DNA: TGCGCCAGCAGCTTGAGGGCCGACGGGAATGAGCAGTTCTTC
D: TRBD2; V: TRBV6-2/TRBV6-3; J: TRBJ2-7; size: few; CDR3: CASSSTRLAESYEQYF; DNA: TGTGCCAGCAGTTCCACAAGACTAGCGGAATCCTACGAGCAGTACTTC
D: NA; V: TRBV6-2/TRBV6-3; J: TRBJ2-5; size: few; CDR3: CASSQKTQYF; DNA: TGTGCCAGCAGTCAGAAGACCCAGTACTTC
D: NA; V: TRBV18; J: TRBJ2-5; size: NA; CDR3: CASSYTPLGSGETQYF; DNA: TGTGCCAGCTCATACACCCCCCTAGGATCCGGTGAGACCCAGTACTTC
D: TRBD2; V: TRBV7-3; J: TRBJ2-1; size: few; CDR3: CASSLRLAGGTEQFF; DNA: TGTGCCAGCAGCCTCCGACTAGCGGGAGGAACCGAGCAGTTCTTC
D: TRBD1; V: TRBV9; J: TRBJ1-2; size: NA; CDR3: CASSISGTDYGYTF; DNA: TGTGCCAGCAGCATTTCCGGGACAGACTATGGCTACACCTTC
D: NA; V: TRBV2; J: TRBJ2-3; size: many; CDR3: CASILDREGTDTQYF; DNA: TGTGCCAGCATATTGGACAGGGAGGGTACAGATACGCAGTATTTT
D: NA; V: TRBV7-8; J: TRBJ1-1; size: many; CDR3: CASSFGFSGGTEAFF; DNA: TGTGCCAGCAGCTTCGGTTTTTCAGGCGGAACTGAAGCTTTCTTT
D: TRBD1; V: TRBV28; J: TRBJ2-3; size: many; CDR3: CASSSPGQGPPDTQYF; DNA: TGTGCCAGCAGTTCTCCCGGACAGGGCCCACCAGATACGCAGTATTTT
D: NA; V: TRBV5-4; J: TRBJ2-7; size: NA; CDR3: CASSLAGQRGYEQYF; DNA: TGTGCCAGCAGCTTGGCGGGCCAGAGGGGCTACGAGCAGTACTTC
D: NA; V: TRBV6-2/TRBV6-3; J: TRBJ1-2; size: many; CDR3: CASSSGSPNYGYTF; DNA: TGTGCCAGCAGTTCCGGGTCACCAAACTATGGCTACACCTTC
D: NA; V: TRBV24-1; J: TRBJ1-1; size: NA; CDR3: CATSDSGRLNTEAFF; DNA: TGTGCCACCAGTGACTCGGGACGGTTGAACACTGAAGCTTTCTTT
D: TRBD2; V: TRBV20-1; J: TRBJ2-1; size: NA; CDR3: CSARHPLGREKPYNEQFF; DNA: TGCAGTGCTAGACACCCCCTAGGGCGGGAGAAACCCTACAATGAGCAGTTCTTC
D: NA; V: TRBV3-1; J: TRBJ1-2; size: NA; CDR3: CASSQVAGEGGYTF; DNA: TGTGCCAGCAGCCAAGTTGCAGGAGAGGGTGGCTACACCTTC
D: NA; V: TRBV29-1; J: TRBJ2-7; size: few; CDR3: CSVGASYEQYF; DNA: TGCAGCGTTGGGGCGTCCTACGAGCAGTACTTC
D: TRBD1; V: TRBV28; J: TRBJ1-4; size: few; CDR3: CASSPLTGYNEKLFF; DNA: TGTGCCAGCAGTCCTTTGACAGGGTATAATGAAAAACTGTTTTTT
D: TRBD1; V: TRBV28; J: TRBJ1-5; size: many; CDR3: CASSTPGQGNQPQHF; DNA: TGTGCCAGCAGTACCCCTGGACAGGGCAATCAGCCCCAGCATTTT